This TCR beta chain was obtained from a study of regulatory T cells in long-lasting Graves disease. Arm-PCR of CDR3 regions and iRepertoire HTBI primers were used to build TCR beta libraries. TCRdb ran MiXCR on the multiplex PCR reads and lists one entry per CDR3 protein. This sample carries 400,000 to 500,000 distinct CDR3 sequences, about 15% of them seen once, and the ten largest clones take over 15%. Time point indicated: newly diagnosed GD, antithyroid drugs for less than 3 months. PBMCs provided the RNA from which the TCR library was made. Collection of peripheral blood (nine milliliters) was done using EDTA tubes. CDR3 size: 13 residues. J was trimmed by 8 bases and V by 7 bases; bases with no gene match: 7. The germline V gene encodes CDR1 SQVTM and CDR2 ANQGSEA. Study observations and caveats: Only peripheral blood was studied, not thyroid tissue.

This clonotype was detected a few times. Its specificity is unknown. Another study also made use of these data, one on T cells in Graves' hyperthyroidism and ophthalmopathy. That work states: Clonotypes that were expanded in thyroid above 0.001 mostly appeared in blood too.

This clonotype was sampled from a woman in her 30s with Graves disease. The sample consisted of peripheral blood mononuclear cells (PBMCs), taken at new diagnosis, from a patient treated with antithyroid drugs. This chain links TRBV29-1 with TRBJ2-1; 11 bases map to TRBD1. The CDR3 sequence is CSGWTGGRYEQFF. Written as DNA, the CDR3 is TGCAGCGGCTGGACAGGGGGCCGATATGAGCAGTTCTTC.